These T cell receptor beta chains were read from a single sample in a study of blood T cell repertoires in COVID-19. Assay: immunoSEQ multiplex PCR; the TCRdb copy retains only in-frame clones and omits some. This table holds 350,000 to 400,000 clones, approximately 90% found once. Sequenced: PBMCs or T cells enriched from blood (not recorded which). Every receptor here comes from a woman in her twenties or thirties with acute COVID-19. The CDR3 runs from the conserved cysteine through the conserved F or W. The order of the fields is J gene, D gene, V gene, clone size, CDR3 protein, CDR3 DNA. D genes are given only for firm matches. Some rows mark clone size as missing; the rest say once, few, many or name a class of expanded clone.

J gene: TRBJ2-1; D gene: TRBD2; V gene: TRBV6-4; clone size: .; CDR3 protein: CASPRRRVAGGYNEQFF; CDR3 DNA: TGTGCCAGCCCCCGGCGCAGAGTAGCGGGGGGGTACAATGAGCAGTTCTTC
J gene: TRBJ2-7; D gene: TRBD2; V gene: TRBV7-2; clone size: once; CDR3 protein: CASSFQSWGGSYEQYF; CDR3 DNA: TGTGCCAGCAGCTTCCAATCCTGGGGGGGCTCCTACGAGCAGTACTTC
J gene: TRBJ2-3; D gene: .; V gene: TRBV5-1; clone size: .; CDR3 protein: CASSPGGRSTDTQYF; CDR3 DNA: TGCGCCAGCAGCCCCGGGGGACGGTCTACAGATACGCAGTATTTT
J gene: TRBJ1-5; D gene: .; V gene: TRBV9; clone size: few; CDR3 protein: CASSADPDSLDQPQHF; CDR3 DNA: TGTGCCAGCAGCGCAGACCCGGACAGTTTGGATCAGCCCCAGCATTTT
J gene: TRBJ2-1; D gene: .; V gene: TRBV27; clone size: .; CDR3 protein: CASREKNNEQFF; CDR3 DNA: TGTGCCAGCAGGGAGAAAAACAATGAGCAGTTCTTC
J gene: TRBJ2-1; D gene: TRBD1; V gene: TRBV27; clone size: .; CDR3 protein: CASSLPGQGFTQEQFF; CDR3 DNA: TGTGCCAGCAGTTTACCCGGACAGGGTTTTACTCAAGAGCAGTTCTTC
J gene: TRBJ1-3; D gene: TRBD1; V gene: TRBV5-5; clone size: .; CDR3 protein: CASSTGDRGGGNTIYF; CDR3 DNA: TGTGCCAGCAGCACGGGGGACAGGGGAGGTGGAAACACCATATATTTT
J gene: TRBJ2-2; D gene: TRBD1; V gene: TRBV29-1; clone size: .; CDR3 protein: CSVGRGRTGELFF; CDR3 DNA: TGCAGCGTGGGCAGGGGGCGCACCGGGGAGCTGTTTTTT
J gene: TRBJ1-1; D gene: .; V gene: TRBV10-3; clone size: .; CDR3 protein: CAISGGRGTEAFF; CDR3 DNA: TGTGCCATCAGTGGGGGAAGGGGCACTGAAGCTTTCTTT
J gene: TRBJ2-3; D gene: .; V gene: TRBV21-1; clone size: .; CDR3 protein: CASSNGLAGVPNTDTQYF; CDR3 DNA: TGTGCCAGCAGCAACGGACTAGCGGGGGTTCCCAACACAGATACGCAGTATTTT
J gene: TRBJ1-6; D gene: .; V gene: TRBV7-9; clone size: .; CDR3 protein: CASSPQGPYSPLHF; CDR3 DNA: TGTGCCAGCAGTCCACAGGGTCCCTATTCACCCCTCCACTTT
J gene: TRBJ2-7; D gene: TRBD1; V gene: TRBV3-1/TRBV3-2; clone size: .; CDR3 protein: CASSPHQGAYEQYF; CDR3 DNA: TGTGCCAGCAGCCCACACCAGGGGGCCTACGAGCAGTACTTC
J gene: TRBJ2-7; D gene: .; V gene: TRBV4-3; clone size: .; CDR3 protein: CASSQGLVAYEQYF; CDR3 DNA: TGCGCCAGCAGCCAAGGTCTCGTAGCCTACGAGCAGTACTTC
J gene: TRBJ1-1; D gene: .; V gene: TRBV20-1; clone size: .; CDR3 protein: CSANRNTEAFF; CDR3 DNA: TGCAGTGCTAACAGGAACACTGAAGCTTTCTTT
J gene: TRBJ1-2; D gene: .; V gene: TRBV19; clone size: .; CDR3 protein: CASSIFSGNGYTF; CDR3 DNA: TGTGCCAGTAGTATATTTTCGGGTAATGGCTACACCTTC
J gene: TRBJ1-2; D gene: .; V gene: TRBV19; clone size: once; CDR3 protein: CASSISTTRDSHGYTF; CDR3 DNA: TGTGCCAGTAGTATTTCAACCACGCGGGACTCCCATGGCTACACCTTC
J gene: TRBJ1-1; D gene: .; V gene: TRBV5-1; clone size: once; CDR3 protein: CASSPEGYLNTEAFF; CDR3 DNA: TGCGCCAGCAGCCCGGAGGGGTATTTGAACACTGAAGCTTTCTTT
J gene: TRBJ2-7; D gene: TRBD2; V gene: TRBV7-3; clone size: .; CDR3 protein: CASSPGTSGGAPYEQYF; CDR3 DNA: TGTGCCAGCAGCCCGGGGACTAGCGGGGGGGCGCCCTACGAGCAGTACTTC
J gene: TRBJ2-1; D gene: TRBD2; V gene: TRBV7-3; clone size: once; CDR3 protein: CASSFSREGRETNEQFF; CDR3 DNA: TGTGCCAGCAGCTTCAGTCGTGAGGGGCGGGAGACTAATGAGCAGTTCTTC
J gene: TRBJ1-5; D gene: .; V gene: TRBV3-1/TRBV3-2; clone size: .; CDR3 protein: CASSHQGSGQPQHF; CDR3 DNA: TGTGCCAGCAGCCATCAGGGTTCCGGGCAGCCCCAGCATTTT
J gene: TRBJ1-6; D gene: .; V gene: TRBV3-1/TRBV3-2; clone size: once; CDR3 protein: CASSQDPGGYNSPLHF; CDR3 DNA: TGTGCCAGCAGCCAAGATCCCGGGGGATATAATTCACCCCTCCACTTT
J gene: TRBJ2-3; D gene: TRBD1; V gene: TRBV3-1/TRBV3-2; clone size: .; CDR3 protein: CASSQTGHAADTQYF; CDR3 DNA: TGTGCCAGCAGCCAGACAGGGCATGCGGCAGATACGCAGTATTTT
J gene: TRBJ1-2; D gene: .; V gene: TRBV9; clone size: .; CDR3 protein: CASSVDLQGTHGYTF; CDR3 DNA: TGTGCCAGCAGCGTAGATCTTCAGGGTACCCATGGCTACACCTTC
J gene: TRBJ2-2; D gene: .; V gene: TRBV7-9; clone size: .; CDR3 protein: CATIGGTGELFF; CDR3 DNA: TGTGCGACTATCGGTGGGACCGGGGAGCTGTTTTTT
J gene: TRBJ1-5; D gene: TRBD1; V gene: TRBV7-2; clone size: .; CDR3 protein: CASSLTGFGNQPQHF; CDR3 DNA: TGTGCCAGCAGCTTGACAGGGTTTGGGAATCAGCCCCAGCATTTT
J gene: TRBJ2-2; D gene: .; V gene: TRBV20-1; clone size: .; CDR3 protein: CSASVPNTGELFF; CDR3 DNA: TGCAGTGCTAGTGTCCCTAACACCGGGGAGCTGTTTTTT
J gene: TRBJ1-2; D gene: TRBD1; V gene: TRBV19; clone size: .; CDR3 protein: CASSTLQGESGYTF; CDR3 DNA: TGTGCCAGTAGTACACTACAGGGGGAGTCTGGCTACACCTTC
J gene: TRBJ1-1; D gene: TRBD1; V gene: TRBV29-1; clone size: once; CDR3 protein: CSGITQGPPRNTEAFF; CDR3 DNA: TGCAGCGGGATTACACAGGGGCCCCCTCGGAACACTGAAGCTTTCTTT
J gene: TRBJ1-1; D gene: TRBD1; V gene: TRBV6-5; clone size: .; CDR3 protein: CASSYRDRATEAFF; CDR3 DNA: TGTGCCAGCAGTTACAGGGACAGGGCTACTGAAGCTTTCTTT
J gene: TRBJ2-7; D gene: .; V gene: TRBV29-1; clone size: once; CDR3 protein: CSVEEGTPSYEQYF; CDR3 DNA: TGCAGCGTTGAGGAGGGGACCCCTTCCTACGAGCAGTACTTC
J gene: TRBJ1-1; D gene: TRBD1; V gene: TRBV7-9; clone size: .; CDR3 protein: CASRAGGLEAFF; CDR3 DNA: TGTGCCTCCAGGGCAGGGGGCCTGGAAGCTTTCTTT
J gene: TRBJ1-4; D gene: .; V gene: TRBV7-3; clone size: once; CDR3 protein: CASSLAPPAGPNEKLFF; CDR3 DNA: TGTGCCAGCAGCTTAGCCCCCCCGGCAGGCCCTAATGAAAAACTGTTTTTT
J gene: TRBJ2-7; D gene: .; V gene: TRBV9; clone size: .; CDR3 protein: CASSVGSGSYEQYF; CDR3 DNA: TGTGCCAGCAGCGTAGGGTCGGGCTCCTACGAGCAGTACTTC
J gene: TRBJ2-5; D gene: TRBD2; V gene: TRBV7-2; clone size: .; CDR3 protein: CASSLARGTSGALRETQYF; CDR3 DNA: TGTGCCAGCAGCTTAGCGAGAGGGACTAGCGGGGCCTTAAGGGAGACCCAGTACTTC
J gene: TRBJ1-2; D gene: .; V gene: TRBV2; clone size: .; CDR3 protein: CASVGQGRGGGYGYTF; CDR3 DNA: TGTGCCAGCGTGGGGCAGGGGAGAGGGGGAGGGTATGGCTACACCTTC
J gene: TRBJ1-3; D gene: .; V gene: TRBV13; clone size: few; CDR3 protein: CASSLGGDFSGNTIYF; CDR3 DNA: TGTGCCAGCAGCTTAGGTGGCGACTTCTCTGGAAACACCATATATTTT
J gene: TRBJ2-7; D gene: TRBD2; V gene: TRBV19; clone size: .; CDR3 protein: CASSPGAGAREQYF; CDR3 DNA: TGTGCCAGTAGTCCGGGAGCGGGGGCACGCGAGCAGTACTTC
J gene: TRBJ1-4; D gene: TRBD1; V gene: TRBV3-1/TRBV3-2; clone size: .; CDR3 protein: CASSYRQGGKEKLFF; CDR3 DNA: TGTGCCAGCAGTTACAGACAGGGGGGGAAGGAAAAACTGTTTTTT
J gene: TRBJ2-7; D gene: .; V gene: TRBV29-1; clone size: .; CDR3 protein: CSVLLVVDYEQYF; CDR3 DNA: TGCAGCGTTTTGCTGGTAGTTGATTACGAGCAGTACTTC
J gene: TRBJ1-2; D gene: .; V gene: TRBV21-1; clone size: few; CDR3 protein: CASSKDPVGYTF; CDR3 DNA: TGTGCCAGCAGCAAAGACCCAGTAGGCTACACCTTC
J gene: TRBJ1-2; D gene: .; V gene: TRBV12-3/TRBV12-4; clone size: .; CDR3 protein: CASSSQINYGYTF; CDR3 DNA: TGTGCCAGCAGTTCCCAGATTAACTATGGCTACACCTTC
J gene: TRBJ1-1; D gene: TRBD1; V gene: TRBV7-2; clone size: .; CDR3 protein: CASSSDRGQGEAFF; CDR3 DNA: TGTGCCAGCAGCTCCGACCGTGGACAGGGTGAAGCTTTCTTT
J gene: TRBJ1-1; D gene: TRBD1; V gene: TRBV3-1/TRBV3-2; clone size: .; CDR3 protein: CASSHGDRGSTEAFF; CDR3 DNA: TGTGCCAGCAGCCACGGTGACAGGGGGAGCACTGAAGCTTTCTTT
J gene: TRBJ2-1; D gene: .; V gene: TRBV27; clone size: .; CDR3 protein: CASCPDNPSYNEQFF; CDR3 DNA: TGTGCCAGCTGCCCGGACAATCCCTCCTACAATGAGCAGTTCTTC
J gene: TRBJ1-4; D gene: TRBD1; V gene: TRBV28; clone size: .; CDR3 protein: CASCQGARHEKLFF; CDR3 DNA: TGTGCCAGCTGTCAGGGGGCGAGGCATGAAAAACTGTTTTTT
J gene: TRBJ1-2; D gene: .; V gene: TRBV12-3/TRBV12-4; clone size: .; CDR3 protein: CASSGGTRGGYTF; CDR3 DNA: TGTGCCAGCAGTGGTGGGACAAGGGGGGGCTACACCTTC
J gene: TRBJ1-6; D gene: .; V gene: TRBV27; clone size: .; CDR3 protein: CASSGKNPSSYNSPLHF; CDR3 DNA: TGTGCCAGTTCAGGGAAGAACCCCAGCTCCTATAATTCACCCCTCCACTTT
J gene: TRBJ2-7; D gene: .; V gene: TRBV25-1; clone size: .; CDR3 protein: CASSVGRSYEQYF; CDR3 DNA: TGTGCCAGCAGTGTTGGTAGATCCTACGAGCAGTACTTC
J gene: TRBJ1-5; D gene: TRBD1; V gene: TRBV6-1; clone size: .; CDR3 protein: CASSEEVAGGGQPQHF; CDR3 DNA: TGTGCCAGCAGTGAAGAGGTGGCAGGGGGCGGCCAGCCCCAGCATTTT
J gene: TRBJ1-3; D gene: .; V gene: TRBV10-3; clone size: .; CDR3 protein: CAISESAGGGGGNTIYF; CDR3 DNA: TGTGCCATCAGTGAGTCTGCCGGCGGGGGAGGAGGAAACACCATATATTTT
J gene: TRBJ1-2; D gene: .; V gene: TRBV29-1; clone size: .; CDR3 protein: CSVPTWTAPYGYTF; CDR3 DNA: TGCAGCGTTCCTACGTGGACAGCGCCCTATGGCTACACCTTC